One and the same sample provided the 23 T cell receptor beta chains below, sequenced in a study of glioma-infiltrating T cells after dendritic cell vaccination. Using immunoSEQ multiplex PCR, the repertoire was profiled, and TCRdb retains in-frame clones only, with some absent. The sample lists about 99,000 clones, approximately 80% occurring once. This specimen consisted of blood, obtained before dendritic cell vaccination. The receptor set was obtained from a human donor with glioblastoma.

This sequence joins TRBV19 and TRBJ2-1; tentatively, D is TRBD1 (6 bases). The CDR3 loop spans 13 amino acids. CDR1 and CDR2 from the germline V gene are LNHDA and SQIVND (reference sequence). V was trimmed by 5 bases and J by 5 bases, leaving 10 bases between them. CDR3 in DNA: TGTGCCAGTAGTCCTAACAGGGACAATGAGCAGTTCTTC. This translates into CASSPNRDNEQFF.

This clone has just a few counts. The chain recombines TRBV7-9 with TRBJ1-3; D gene unclear. Per the germline V gene, CDR1 is SEHNR and CDR2 is FQNEAQ (reference sequence). CDR3 size: 15 residues. The V end was cut by 1 base, the J end by 0 bases, with 7 bases between. CDR3 coding DNA: TGTGCCAGCAGCTTAGAAGCCGACTCTGGAAACACCATATATTTT. Translating gives CASSLEADSGNTIYF.

This rearrangement joins TRBV4-1 to TRBJ1-1; a weak D match, TRBD1 (6 bases). V was shortened by 4 bases and J by 1 base, with 10 bases between the two germline ends. CDR3 length: 14 residues. Looked up from germline, CDR1 is MGHRA and CDR2 is YSYEKL. The CDR3 coding sequence is TGCGCCAGCAGCCCGGGGGGGGCGAACACTGAAGCTTTCTTT. Translation gives CASSPGGANTEAFF.

Remarks on this clone: This likely traces to a read error, being one base from a far larger clone. The chain has TRBV7-9 and TRBJ2-7; 8 bases are a match to TRBD1. Germline loops: CDR1 SEHNR, CDR2 FQNEAQ (reference sequence). Germline trimming cut 8 bases from V and 3 bases from J; bases unmatched to any gene: 12. The CDR3 is 15 residues long. The CDR3 DNA reads TGTGCCAGCTACTCGTATAACAGGGGGAACTACGAGCAGTACTTC. Protein product: CASYSYNRGNYEQYF.

This chain connects TRBV21-1 to TRBJ1-1. TRBV21-1 counts as a pseudogene. The CDR3 length is 10 residues. CDR3 in amino acids: CASPPSEAFF. The CDR3, as DNA: TGTGCCAGCCCCCCTTCTGAAGCTTTCTTT.

The chain uses TRBV4-2 and TRBJ1-1, with TRBD1 as a possible D gene (6 bases). Trimming removed 3 bases from V and 3 bases from J, with 17 bases in between. This CDR3 contains 16 residues. Germline-derived CDR1 and CDR2 are LGHNA and YNFKEQ. The DNA for the CDR3 is TGTGCCAGCAGCCATAACGGGGGGGCTGGGGACACTGAAGCTTTCTTT. Its protein is CASSHNGGAGDTEAFF.

The V call is TRBV6-5, the J call TRBJ1-2; D gene uncertain. Germline V gives CDR1 MNHEY, CDR2 SVGAGI. CDR3 length: 13 residues. V lost 11 bases and J 2 bases, leaving 15 bases between the germline ends. The DNA for the CDR3 is TGTGCCTGCTCCTCGGGGAGGAACTATGGCTACACCTTC. This codes for CACSSGRNYGYTF.

This clone was picked up a small number of times. CDR3 sequence reads: CASSELTGVNGELFF. CDR3 DNA sequence: TGCGCCAGCAGTGAGTTGACAGGGGTTAACGGGGAGCTGTTTTTT. This chain uses TRBV10-1 with TRBJ2-2; 8 bases are shared with TRBD1. This CDR3 is built from 15 residues. Trimming took 1 base from V and 7 from J; bases not matched to a gene: 5. Germline CDR1 is WNHNN and CDR2 is SYGVQD (reference sequence).

The rearrangement joins TRBV4-2 to TRBJ2-3; perhaps TRBD2 as D (5 bases). V was pared by 0 bases and J by 5 bases, with 6 bases between. Germline CDR1 is LGHNA and CDR2 is YNFKEQ. This CDR3 region has 13 residues. DNA of the CDR3: TGTGCCAGCAGCCAAGACACTAGAGATACGCAGTATTTT. This gives the protein CASSQDTRDTQYF.

The V call is TRBV5-1, the J call TRBJ1-6; perhaps TRBD1 as D (5 bases). From germline, CDR1 is SGHRS and CDR2 YFSETQ. The CDR3 contains 14 residues. V lost 0 bases and J 9 bases, leaving 10 bases between the germline ends. CDR3 sequence: CASSLAQEGSPLHF. Written as DNA, the CDR3 is TGCGCCAGCAGCTTGGCACAGGAGGGTTCACCCCTCCACTTT.

The chain couples TRBV19 to TRBJ1-2; the D is unclear. In germline, CDR1 is LNHDA, CDR2 SQIVND (reference sequence). The CDR3 has 14 amino acids. The V end was cut by 7 bases, the J end by 0 bases, with 12 bases between. The CDR3 region has the DNA TGTGCCAGTACCGTACCTTCTACTAACTATGGCTACACCTTC. Its protein product is CASTVPSTNYGYTF.

The rearrangement uses TRBV10-3 and TRBJ2-1; 8 nucleotides agree with TRBD1. Per germline, CDR1 ENHRY and CDR2 SYGVKD. Trimming took 0 bases from V and 5 from J; bases not matched to a gene: 6. CDR3 length: 16 residues. CDR3 loop: CAISESGQGPNNEQFF. CDR3 DNA: TGTGCCATCAGTGAGTCAGGACAGGGACCCAACAATGAGCAGTTCTTC.

The V call is TRBV18, the J call TRBJ1-6; 12 bases map to TRBD1. The J segment lost 1 base and the V segment lost 3 bases, leaving 7 bases of the junction unmatched. The CDR3 extends over 19 amino acids. The germline gives CDR1 KGHSH, CDR2 LQKENI. For the CDR3, the DNA is TGTGCCAGCTCACCCACGGGACAGGGGGCAAGGTCCTATAATTCACCCCTCCACTTT. It yields the protein CASSPTGQGARSYNSPLHF.

The count of this clone is one. The V call is TRBV7-6, the J call TRBJ2-3; 10 nucleotides align to TRBD2. Germline V gene lookup returns CDR1 SGHVS and CDR2 FNYEAQ. V trimming: 0 bases; J trimming: 4 bases; junction bases outside the gene matches: 4. The CDR3 spans 16 residues. The CDR3 region is CASSLASTSGADTQYF. The DNA for the CDR3 is TGTGCCAGCAGCTTAGCGAGCACTAGCGGGGCAGATACGCAGTATTTT.

The rearrangement links TRBV19 to TRBJ2-5; D is possibly TRBD2 (6 bases). V shed 3 bases and J shed 4 bases, with 9 bases lying between them. This CDR3 region has 13 residues. Germline V gene data show CDR1 as LNHDA and CDR2 as SQIVND (reference sequence). CDR3 amino acids: CASSMLGGETQYF. The CDR3 DNA reads as TGTGCCAGTAGTATGTTGGGGGGAGAGACCCAGTACTTC.

This clone was detected ten times or more. The V call is TRBV5-5, the J call TRBJ2-4, with a tentative D call TRBD2 (5 bases). V was cut by 3 bases and J by 4 bases, with 11 bases left in between. Germline V gene lookup returns CDR1 SGHKS and CDR2 YYEKEE (reference sequence). The CDR3 spans 14 residues. The CDR3 coding sequence is TGTGCCAGCAGCTCATTGGGAGTTAAAAACATTCAGTACTTC. Translated: CASSSLGVKNIQYF.

The V gene is TRBV30, the J gene TRBJ2-1; D possibly corresponds to TRBD1 (6 bases). CDR1 and CDR2 (germline): GTSNPN, SVGIG (reference sequence). CDR3 length equals 12 residues. V shed 5 bases and J shed 8 bases, with 13 bases lying between them. The CDR3 nucleotides are TGTGCCTGGGGTCAGACAGGCCATGAGCAGTTCTTC. As protein: CAWGQTGHEQFF.

The chain combines TRBV19 with TRBJ1-3, with 10 bases that match TRBD1. With V trimmed by 5 bases and J by 0 bases, 7 bases remained unmatched. The CDR3 has 17 residues. CDR1 and CDR2 from the germline V gene are LNHDA and SQIVND (reference sequence). CDR3 protein: CASSLRTGGYSGNTIYF. The CDR3 DNA follows: TGTGCCAGTAGTCTCCGGACAGGGGGGTACTCTGGAAACACCATATATTTT.

This chain uses TRBV7-2 with TRBJ1-2, with 9 positions matching TRBD1. Per the germline V gene, CDR1 is SGHTA and CDR2 is FQGNSA. The CDR3 extends over 16 amino acids. Germline trimming cut 0 bases from V and 5 bases from J; bases unmatched to any gene: 7. The CDR3 DNA sequence: TGTGCCAGCAGCTTAGCAGGACAGGGGAGAGGGTATGGCTACACCTTC. Residues: CASSLAGQGRGYGYTF.

CDR3 coding DNA: TGTGCCAGCAGCCCGACCCCAGGGGCTAACTATGGCTACACCTTC. Its translation is CASSPTPGANYGYTF. The rearrangement joins TRBV5-4 to TRBJ1-2, with a possible D match to TRBD1 (6 bases). The length of the CDR3 is 15 residues. Trimming left V 4 bases short and J 0 bases short, with 13 bases between. Germline V CDR1 and CDR2: SGHNT, YYREEE (reference sequence).

The chain employs TRBV2 and TRBJ1-4, with 8 bases fitting TRBD1. CDR1 is SNHLY and CDR2 is FYNNEI in the germline V gene. With 6 bases clipped from V and 7 bases from J, the junction kept 10 bases outside the gene matches. The CDR3 covers 15 residues. The CDR3 here is CASRDRTGRAEKLFF. The DNA of the CDR3 is TGTGCCAGCAGGGATCGGACAGGGCGAGCTGAAAAACTGTTTTTT.

As DNA, the CDR3 is TGTGCCAGCAGCTGGACAGGACCCATGAACACTGAAGCTTTCTTT. Protein: CASSWTGPMNTEAFF. V gene TRBV6-5 combines with J gene TRBJ1-1, with 7 bases identical to TRBD1. Trimming cost V 6 bases and J 0 bases; bases outside gene matches: 7. Germline lookup yields CDR1 MNHEY and CDR2 SVGAGI. The CDR3 loop spans 15 amino acids.

For the CDR3, the DNA is TGTGCCAGCACCCACCGACTAGCCGACTCCTACGAGCAGTACTTC. Residues: CASTHRLADSYEQYF. The rearrangement links TRBV7-2 to TRBJ2-5; TRBD2 agrees at 7 bases. TRBJ2-7 explains the end of the DNA better; the J call may be wrong. Germline V CDR1 and CDR2: SGHTA, FQGNSA. The CDR3 is 15 residues long.